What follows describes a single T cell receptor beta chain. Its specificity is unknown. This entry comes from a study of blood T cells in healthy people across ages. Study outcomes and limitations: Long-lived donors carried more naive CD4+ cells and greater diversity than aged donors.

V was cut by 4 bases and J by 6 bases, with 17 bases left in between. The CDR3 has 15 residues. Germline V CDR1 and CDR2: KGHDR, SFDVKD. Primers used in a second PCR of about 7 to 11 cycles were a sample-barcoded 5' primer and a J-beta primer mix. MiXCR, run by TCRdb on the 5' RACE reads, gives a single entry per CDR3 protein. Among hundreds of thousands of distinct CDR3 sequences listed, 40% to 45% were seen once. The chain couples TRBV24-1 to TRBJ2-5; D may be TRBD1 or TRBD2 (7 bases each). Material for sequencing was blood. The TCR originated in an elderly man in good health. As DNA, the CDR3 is TGTGCCACCAGTGACCCACGACAGGGAGGGAAGACCCAGTACTTC. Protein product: CATSDPRQGGKTQYF.